The rows below give T cell receptor beta chains drawn from one sample of a study of T-cell reconstitution after alpha-beta-depleted transplantation in children. One entry per CDR3 protein, called by TCRdb with MiXCR from the PCR reads. This table has roughly 300,000 distinct CDR3 sequences, roughly 12% appearing once. Sequences were derived from peripheral blood, sampled 180 days after TCRalphabeta/CD19-depleted stem cell transplant. All receptors derive from a male patient between 2 and 10 years old who had a stem cell transplant for chronic granulomatous disease, so the T cells may come from the graft donor. Each CDR3 is given with its conserved first and last residue. The D gene is left open where the match is weak. The size field is filled for only some rows; it gives once, few, many or a size class.

j_gene: TRBJ2-7
abundance: many
d_gene: -
v_gene: TRBV7-9
CDR3nt: TGTGCCAGCAGCTTAGTTGTGGGTATCTCCTACGAGCAGTACTTC
CDR3aa: CASSLVVGISYEQYF

j_gene: TRBJ2-7
abundance: many
d_gene: TRBD2
v_gene: TRBV7-6
CDR3nt: TGTGCCAGCAGCTTAGGCGTGACGGGAGGGCCTTCAAACGAGCAGTACTTC
CDR3aa: CASSLGVTGGPSNEQYF

j_gene: TRBJ2-2
abundance: -
d_gene: TRBD1
v_gene: TRBV28
CDR3nt: TGTGCCAGCAGTCCCTCAGGGGGCTTGGGCGGGGAGCTGTTTTTT
CDR3aa: CASSPSGGLGGELFF

j_gene: TRBJ2-7
abundance: many
d_gene: -
v_gene: TRBV12-3/TRBV12-4
CDR3nt: TGTGCCAGCAGCCCAAGAAGGCCCTACGAGCAGTACTTC
CDR3aa: CASSPRRPYEQYF

j_gene: TRBJ2-3
abundance: many
d_gene: -
v_gene: TRBV7-9
CDR3nt: TGTGCCAGCAGCTTATCGCCCGGGGATACGCAGTATTTT
CDR3aa: CASSLSPGDTQYF

j_gene: TRBJ1-5
abundance: few
d_gene: TRBD1
v_gene: TRBV20-1
CDR3nt: TGCAGTGCCCCCCTTGAGACAGGGGGCACAACAAGCAATCAGCCCCAGCATTTT
CDR3aa: CSAPLETGGTTSNQPQHF

j_gene: TRBJ2-2
abundance: many
d_gene: -
v_gene: TRBV9
CDR3nt: TGTGCCAGCAGCGAGGGACTGGGAAGTCGGGAGCTGTTTTTT
CDR3aa: CASSEGLGSRELFF

j_gene: TRBJ2-3
abundance: many
d_gene: -
v_gene: TRBV10-3
CDR3nt: TGTGCCATCAGCGGGGGAGATACGCAGTATTTT
CDR3aa: CAISGGDTQYF

j_gene: TRBJ2-7
abundance: many
d_gene: TRBD2
v_gene: TRBV6-5
CDR3nt: TGTGCCAGCAGTTACGCGGCGGGAGGGCCCTCCTACGAGCAGTACTTC
CDR3aa: CASSYAAGGPSYEQYF

j_gene: TRBJ2-5
abundance: many
d_gene: -
v_gene: TRBV7-8
CDR3nt: TGTGCCAGCAGCCCGGGACCTCAAGAGACCCAGTACTTC
CDR3aa: CASSPGPQETQYF

j_gene: TRBJ2-5
abundance: many
d_gene: TRBD2
v_gene: TRBV12-3/TRBV12-4
CDR3nt: TGTGCCAGCAGTTTAGCGGGAGGGCCCGAGGGGACCCAGTACTTC
CDR3aa: CASSLAGGPEGTQYF

j_gene: TRBJ2-1
abundance: many
d_gene: -
v_gene: TRBV7-3
CDR3nt: TGTGCCAGCAGCGTGGCCCGGGACAAATACAATGAGCAGTTCTTC
CDR3aa: CASSVARDKYNEQFF

j_gene: TRBJ2-3
abundance: many
d_gene: TRBD1
v_gene: TRBV12-3/TRBV12-4
CDR3nt: TGTGCCAGCAGCCGGGGACAGGGGGCTGGGACAGATACGCAGTATTTT
CDR3aa: CASSRGQGAGTDTQYF

j_gene: TRBJ1-4
abundance: many
d_gene: -
v_gene: TRBV10-2
CDR3nt: TGCGCCAGCAGTGAGTCGTCGGGGTTCAATGAAAAACTGTTTTTT
CDR3aa: CASSESSGFNEKLFF

j_gene: TRBJ2-7
abundance: many
d_gene: -
v_gene: TRBV12-3/TRBV12-4
CDR3nt: TGTGCCAGCAGTTTGGATAGGTACAGAAAAACCTACGAGCAGTACTTC
CDR3aa: CASSLDRYRKTYEQYF

j_gene: TRBJ1-2
abundance: many
d_gene: -
v_gene: TRBV5-1
CDR3nt: TGCGCCAGCAGCTTGAATTCCAGGGGCTACTATGGCTACACCTTC
CDR3aa: CASSLNSRGYYGYTF

j_gene: TRBJ2-3
abundance: many
d_gene: TRBD2
v_gene: TRBV12-3/TRBV12-4
CDR3nt: TGTGCCAGCAGTTTAAAGGGACTAACAGATACGCAGTATTTT
CDR3aa: CASSLKGLTDTQYF

j_gene: TRBJ2-1
abundance: many
d_gene: TRBD1
v_gene: TRBV9
CDR3nt: TGTGCCAGCAGCGTAGCCGTCAGGGGGATGCATGAGCAGTTCTTC
CDR3aa: CASSVAVRGMHEQFF

j_gene: TRBJ2-5
abundance: many
d_gene: -
v_gene: TRBV5-1
CDR3nt: TGCGCCAGCAGCTACGGGACCGGAGAGACCCAGTACTTC
CDR3aa: CASSYGTGETQYF

j_gene: TRBJ1-1
abundance: many
d_gene: -
v_gene: TRBV5-1
CDR3nt: TGCGCCTCTGGCAGGGGAACTGAAGCTTTCTTT
CDR3aa: CASGRGTEAFF

j_gene: TRBJ2-1
abundance: many
d_gene: TRBD2
v_gene: TRBV5-1
CDR3nt: TGCGCCAGCAGCCCATTCGGTCTAGCGGGAGTTAAGTACAATGAGCAGTTCTTC
CDR3aa: CASSPFGLAGVKYNEQFF

j_gene: TRBJ2-6
abundance: many
d_gene: -
v_gene: TRBV12-3/TRBV12-4
CDR3nt: TGTGCCAGCAGCATCAGAGGGGTCTCTGGGGCCAACGTCCTGACTTTC
CDR3aa: CASSIRGVSGANVLTF

j_gene: TRBJ1-4
abundance: -
d_gene: -
v_gene: TRBV5-5
CDR3nt: TGTGCCAGCAGCTTGCGGGACCCGCTCCCCGGTGAAAAACTGTTTTTT
CDR3aa: CASSLRDPLPGEKLFF

j_gene: TRBJ2-2
abundance: few
d_gene: -
v_gene: TRBV9
CDR3nt: TGTGCCAGCAGCGTCGGCGGAAGGGGACCCGGGGAGCTGTTTTTT
CDR3aa: CASSVGGRGPGELFF

j_gene: TRBJ2-1
abundance: many
d_gene: -
v_gene: TRBV6-2/TRBV6-3
CDR3nt: TGTGCCAGCAGTTCTAACGACAGCAATGAGCAGTTCTTC
CDR3aa: CASSSNDSNEQFF

j_gene: TRBJ2-7
abundance: few
d_gene: -
v_gene: TRBV6-1
CDR3nt: TGTGCCAGCAGGCGGGACAAATACTACGAGCAGTACTTC
CDR3aa: CASRRDKYYEQYF

j_gene: TRBJ2-3
abundance: many
d_gene: -
v_gene: TRBV18
CDR3nt: TGTGCCAGCTCACCAAGAGGCAGGGCCTCCACAGATACGCAGTATTTT
CDR3aa: CASSPRGRASTDTQYF

j_gene: TRBJ1-5
abundance: many
d_gene: -
v_gene: TRBV4-3
CDR3nt: TGCGCCAGCAGCGTAAAGATGGTGGGGCAGCCCCAGCATTTT
CDR3aa: CASSVKMVGQPQHF

j_gene: TRBJ2-1
abundance: -
d_gene: -
v_gene: TRBV3-1
CDR3nt: TGTGCCAGCAGCCAAGGACTGGGAGGTGATGAGCAGTTCTTC
CDR3aa: CASSQGLGGDEQFF

j_gene: TRBJ2-1
abundance: many
d_gene: TRBD2
v_gene: TRBV7-2
CDR3nt: TGTGCCAGCAGCTACCAGCCGCGGGACTATACGCCTGAGCAGTTCTTC
CDR3aa: CASSYQPRDYTPEQFF

j_gene: TRBJ2-7
abundance: many
d_gene: -
v_gene: TRBV15
CDR3nt: TGTGCCACCAGCAGCATGGTCAGTCAGGGGGAGCAGTACTTC
CDR3aa: CATSSMVSQGEQYF

j_gene: TRBJ2-7
abundance: many
d_gene: -
v_gene: TRBV5-1
CDR3nt: TGCGCCAGCCGGACCATTACGTCCTCCTACGAGCAGTACTTC
CDR3aa: CASRTITSSYEQYF

j_gene: TRBJ2-7
abundance: many
d_gene: -
v_gene: TRBV5-1
CDR3nt: TGCGCCAGCAGCTTGAAAATGGGGAGCTACGAGCAGTACTTC
CDR3aa: CASSLKMGSYEQYF

j_gene: TRBJ2-1
abundance: few
d_gene: -
v_gene: TRBV6-1
CDR3nt: TGTGCCAGCAGTGAAGCTGGGACGACGGTTAGGTACGGTGAGCAGTTCTTC
CDR3aa: CASSEAGTTVRYGEQFF

j_gene: TRBJ2-7
abundance: many
d_gene: -
v_gene: TRBV20-1
CDR3nt: TGCAGTGCTAGGGGGGGACTTTTCTACGAGCAGTACTTC
CDR3aa: CSARGGLFYEQYF

j_gene: TRBJ2-7
abundance: many
d_gene: TRBD1
v_gene: TRBV12-3/TRBV12-4
CDR3nt: TGTGCCAGCAACAGGGGGCTGGAAGCCTACGAGCAGTACTTC
CDR3aa: CASNRGLEAYEQYF

j_gene: TRBJ1-1
abundance: many
d_gene: -
v_gene: TRBV7-2
CDR3nt: TGTGCCAGCACCACGGCTCAGGTGGGGAACACTGAAGCTTTCTTT
CDR3aa: CASTTAQVGNTEAFF

j_gene: TRBJ2-1
abundance: few
d_gene: -
v_gene: TRBV7-2
CDR3nt: TGTGCCAGCAGCTTAGGCGGAGGGGGCGGAGATGAGCAGTTCTTC
CDR3aa: CASSLGGGGGDEQFF

j_gene: TRBJ1-6
abundance: -
d_gene: -
v_gene: TRBV2
CDR3nt: TGTGCCAGCAGTGAAGCACCGGGATTATATAATTCACCCCTCCACTTT
CDR3aa: CASSEAPGLYNSPLHF

j_gene: TRBJ2-2
abundance: few
d_gene: TRBD2
v_gene: TRBV11-2
CDR3nt: TGTGCCAGCAGCTCCGGACTAGCGGGGGTAACCGGGGAGCTGTTTTTT
CDR3aa: CASSSGLAGVTGELFF

j_gene: TRBJ1-5
abundance: few
d_gene: -
v_gene: TRBV19
CDR3nt: TGTGCCTCACACGGGTTGGCCCTGCGGAATCAGCCCCAGCATTTT
CDR3aa: CASHGLALRNQPQHF

j_gene: TRBJ1-2
abundance: -
d_gene: -
v_gene: TRBV25-1
CDR3nt: TGTGCCAGCAGTGAAGGGAACAGAGACTATGGCTACACCTTC
CDR3aa: CASSEGNRDYGYTF

j_gene: TRBJ2-3
abundance: many
d_gene: TRBD2
v_gene: TRBV12-3/TRBV12-4
CDR3nt: TGTGCCAGCAGTTCCCAGCGGGGGACGGTAGATACGCAGTATTTT
CDR3aa: CASSSQRGTVDTQYF

j_gene: TRBJ1-2
abundance: many
d_gene: -
v_gene: TRBV7-2
CDR3nt: TGTGCCAGCAGCTTGCTGGAGGGGCTCTATGGCTACACCTTC
CDR3aa: CASSLLEGLYGYTF

j_gene: TRBJ2-3
abundance: many
d_gene: TRBD2
v_gene: TRBV7-2
CDR3nt: TGTGCCAGCAGCTTCCGACTAGCGGTAGCACATACGCAGTATTTT
CDR3aa: CASSFRLAVAHTQYF

j_gene: TRBJ2-1
abundance: many
d_gene: -
v_gene: TRBV5-1
CDR3nt: TGCGCCAGCAGCTTGGGTTGGAGCAATGAGCAGTTCTTC
CDR3aa: CASSLGWSNEQFF

j_gene: TRBJ2-3
abundance: many
d_gene: TRBD2
v_gene: TRBV30
CDR3nt: TGTGCCTGGAGTAGAAGCGGGAGCTCTGTAGATACGCAGTATTTT
CDR3aa: CAWSRSGSSVDTQYF

j_gene: TRBJ1-5
abundance: many
d_gene: TRBD1
v_gene: TRBV20-1
CDR3nt: TGCAGTGCTAGAGGAGGGGGGGGGACAGAAAATTTTTATAATCAGCCCCAGCATTTT
CDR3aa: CSARGGGGTENFYNQPQHF

j_gene: TRBJ2-4
abundance: few
d_gene: TRBD2
v_gene: TRBV27
CDR3nt: TGTGCCAGCGCCCCGGGACTAGCGGGGGGAGCAAACCACCTAGCCAAAAACATTCAGTACTTC
CDR3aa: CASAPGLAGGANHLAKNIQYF

j_gene: TRBJ1-5
abundance: few
d_gene: TRBD1
v_gene: TRBV28
CDR3nt: TGTGCCAGCAGCAGCACAGGGGCGCCCCAGCATTTT
CDR3aa: CASSSTGAPQHF

j_gene: TRBJ1-6
abundance: many
d_gene: -
v_gene: TRBV7-9
CDR3nt: TGTGCCAGCAGCTTCTTCCTTGGGGATTCACCCCTCCACTTT
CDR3aa: CASSFFLGDSPLHF

j_gene: TRBJ2-7
abundance: many
d_gene: -
v_gene: TRBV5-1
CDR3nt: TGCGCCAGCAGCGGGGAAAACTACGAGCAGTACTTC
CDR3aa: CASSGENYEQYF

j_gene: TRBJ2-1
abundance: few
d_gene: TRBD2
v_gene: TRBV3-1
CDR3nt: TGTGCCAGCAGCCAAGAAGGAGGCGGGAGGGCCAGGTCCTACAATGAGCAGTTCTTC
CDR3aa: CASSQEGGGRARSYNEQFF

j_gene: TRBJ2-1
abundance: many
d_gene: TRBD2
v_gene: TRBV7-3
CDR3nt: TGTGCCAGCAGCTTAAGGGCTAGCGGGACCTACAATGAGCAGTTCTTC
CDR3aa: CASSLRASGTYNEQFF